A single sample is the source of the 30 T cell receptor beta chains below, sequenced in a study of blood T cell repertoires in COVID-19. The protocol was immunoSEQ multiplex PCR, while the TCRdb copy is restricted to in-frame clones and leaves out a portion. This table has approximately 250,000 clones, approximately 86% appearing once. The sequencing input was peripheral blood. These receptors all come from a man aged 30 to 39 with active or convalescent COVID-19.

The chain is built from TRBV6-2 or TRBV6-3 and TRBJ1-2; tentatively, D is TRBD1 (6 bases). Germline assignment: CDR1 MNHEY and CDR2 SVGEGT. This CDR3 has 17 residues. V gave up 5 bases and J gave up 1 base, with 20 bases separating them. CDR3 sequence: CASSTTGRGELNYGYTF. Here the CDR3 DNA reads TGTGCCAGCAGTACTACAGGGAGAGGGGAGCTTAACTATGGCTACACCTTC.

The chain employs TRBV2 and TRBJ1-1, with no clear D. Trimming left V 8 bases short and J 0 bases short, with 10 bases between. Per the germline V gene, CDR1 is SNHLY and CDR2 is FYNNEI. There are 13 residues in the CDR3. The CDR3 protein is CASRSQLNTEAFF. The CDR3 DNA sequence: TGTGCCAGCCGGAGCCAGCTGAACACTGAAGCTTTCTTT.

The rearrangement uses TRBV2 and TRBJ1-1, with D possibly matching TRBD1 (6 bases). The CDR3 runs 14 residues. Trimming shortened V by 7 bases and J by 0 bases, and 12 bases separated the two germline ends. Germline V lookup: CDR1 SNHLY, CDR2 FYNNEI. CDR3 in amino acids: CASTSQGLNTEAFF. CDR3 bases: TGTGCCAGCACTTCACAGGGTCTGAACACTGAAGCTTTCTTT.

This sequence joins TRBV5-8 and TRBJ1-5; 7 positions agree with TRBD1. Germline CDR1 is SGHTS and CDR2 is YDEGEE. This CDR3 is built from 14 residues. V trimming: 4 bases; J trimming: 2 bases; junction bases outside the gene matches: 3. DNA of the CDR3: TGTGCCAGCAGCCACGGACAGGGCAATCAGCCCCAGCATTTT. Translation gives CASSHGQGNQPQHF.

The chain carries TRBV2 and TRBJ2-5, with no clear D. Trimming stripped 1 base from V and 2 bases from J, with 5 bases between. This CDR3 has 13 residues. Germline V gene data show CDR1 as SNHLY and CDR2 as FYNNEI. In nucleotides, the CDR3 is TGTGCCAGCAGTGAAGTTAGACAAGAGACCCAGTACTTC. Protein: CASSEVRQETQYF.

The chain links TRBV4-1 to TRBJ1-2; no reliable D call. V was clipped by 5 bases and J by 5 bases, with 12 bases between them. Looked up from germline, CDR1 is MGHRA and CDR2 is YSYEKL. The CDR3 has 13 residues. DNA of the CDR3: TGCGCCAGCAGCTTAACGGTCGGGTATGGCTACACCTTC. Protein product: CASSLTVGYGYTF.

The V and J genes are TRBV15 and TRBJ1-1; 10 nucleotides align to TRBD1. This CDR3 comprises 14 residues. Germline V lookup: CDR1 LNHNV, CDR2 YYDKDF (reference sequence). Germline trimming cut 3 bases from V and 5 bases from J; bases unmatched to any gene: 3. The CDR3 loop reads CATSRDRGGTEAFF. The DNA for the CDR3 is TGTGCCACCAGCAGGGACAGGGGGGGGACTGAAGCTTTCTTT.

This chain links TRBV5-1 with TRBJ1-1, with 7 bases identical to TRBD1. Germline trimming cut 5 bases from V and 9 bases from J; bases unmatched to any gene: 13. The germline CDR1 and CDR2 sequences are SGHRS and YFSETQ. This CDR3 is 14 amino acids long. The CDR3 loop is CASRPHGTVPQAFF. CDR3 bases: TGCGCCAGCAGACCGCACGGGACAGTGCCACAAGCTTTCTTT.

The chain joins TRBV6-5 to TRBJ1-2; no firm D call. The CDR3 has 12 residues. Germline CDR1 MNHEY, CDR2 SVGAGI. Trimming took off 2 bases at V and 4 bases at J, with 5 bases between the two ends. The CDR3 sequence: CASSYDTYGYTF. For the CDR3, the DNA is TGTGCCAGCAGTTACGACACCTATGGCTACACCTTC.

The V and J genes are TRBV3-1 (or the pseudogene TRBV3-2) and TRBJ2-5, with D possibly TRBD1 on 6 matching bases. Trimming cost V 1 base and J 4 bases, with 13 bases left between them. Germline assignment: CDR1 LGHDT and CDR2 YNNKEL (reference sequence). The CDR3 is made up of 15 amino acids. CDR3 DNA: TGTGCCAGCAGCCAAGTGAACAGGGCGGGAGAGACCCAGTACTTC. Translating gives CASSQVNRAGETQYF.

V is TRBV29-1 and J is TRBJ2-7, with 8 bases aligning to TRBD1. Germline CDR1 SQVTM, CDR2 ANQGSEA. Unmatched junction bases numbered 6, after V lost 2 bases and J lost 6 bases. CDR3 length equals 13 residues. CDR3 loop: CSVERQGAGEQYF. The CDR3 coding sequence is TGCAGCGTTGAACGTCAGGGGGCGGGCGAGCAGTACTTC.

The chain recombines TRBV7-8 with TRBJ2-7; 11 bases agree with TRBD2. Germline V gene sequence: CDR1 SGHVS, CDR2 FQNEAQ. The trim removed 5 bases at V and 4 bases at J, leaving 10 bases unmatched. The CDR3 loop spans 16 amino acids. The CDR3 nucleotides are TGTGCCAGCAGCCCATTACTAGCGGGGGTTCTGTACGAGCAGTACTTC. Amino acid sequence: CASSPLLAGVLYEQYF.

This clone was detected a few times. The rearrangement uses TRBV7-9 and TRBJ2-7, with TRBD1 matching over 9 bases. Germline CDR1 SEHNR, CDR2 FQNEAQ (reference sequence). V lost 8 bases and J lost 5; bases outside the gene matches: 7. The CDR3 runs 13 residues. As DNA, the CDR3 is TGTGCCAGCTTCCGGGACAGGGTCGACGAGCAGTACTTC. It specifies CASFRDRVDEQYF. The variable domain in full, completed from reference TRBV7-9 and TRBJ2-7, reads DTGVSQNPRHKITKRGQNVTFRCDPISEHNRLYWYRQTLGQGPEFLTYFQNEAQLEKSRLLSDRFSAERPKGSFSTLEIQRTEQGDSAMYLCASFRDRVDEQYFGPGTRLTVT.

The J gene is TRBJ1-5, the V gene TRBV30; 8 nucleotides agree with TRBD1. The CDR3 length is 14 residues. V shed 3 bases and J 6 bases; nucleotides not matched to a gene: 7. Germline V gene sequence: CDR1 GTSNPN, CDR2 SVGIG (reference sequence). CDR3 sequence: CAWSGRQGSQPQHF. The CDR3 DNA follows: TGTGCCTGGAGCGGCCGACAGGGGAGTCAGCCCCAGCATTTT.

J is TRBJ2-7 and V is TRBV4-1; 10 nucleotides match TRBD2. The ends lost 0 bases at V and 3 bases at J; junction bases unmatched: 5. The CDR3 is made up of 16 amino acids. Germline V gene data show CDR1 as MGHRA and CDR2 as YSYEKL. The CDR3 DNA sequence: TGCGCCAGCAGCCAAGATGAACTAGCGGGGAACTACGAGCAGTACTTC. This codes for CASSQDELAGNYEQYF.

CDR3: CASSAGLAGPTYNEQFF. In DNA form, the CDR3 reads TGTGCCAGCAGTGCGGGACTAGCGGGTCCCACCTACAATGAGCAGTTCTTC. V and J are TRBV7-2 and TRBJ2-1; the match to TRBD2 covers 12 bases. The V gene end was trimmed by 6 bases and the J gene end by 2 bases; junction bases not matched to a gene: 8. The CDR3 loop spans 17 amino acids. Germline V CDR1 and CDR2: SGHTA, FQGNSA.

The chain employs TRBV19 and TRBJ2-3, with 10 positions matching TRBD1. V lost 5 bases and J lost 4; bases outside the gene matches: 12. Germline CDR1 reads LNHDA; CDR2 reads SQIVND (reference sequence). The CDR3 has 17 residues. CDR3 coding DNA: TGTGCCAGTAGTCCCATCCCCGACAGGGGGCGCCCAGATACGCAGTATTTT. Translation gives CASSPIPDRGRPDTQYF.

CDR3: CASSKRDRSYEQYF. Here the CDR3 DNA reads TGTGCCAGCTCAAAAAGGGACAGATCATACGAGCAGTACTTC. V usage is TRBV18 and J usage is TRBJ2-7, with 7 positions matching TRBD1. After removal of 5 bases from V and 4 bases from J, the junction contained 8 bases not matched to a gene. Germline V CDR1 and CDR2: KGHSH, LQKENI. The CDR3 covers 14 residues.

This clone turned up a few times. This CDR3 reads CASRRSGLTYEQYF. DNA of the CDR3: TGTGCCAGCAGGCGGAGCGGGTTAACCTACGAGCAGTACTTC. This chain joins TRBV2 and TRBJ2-7, with D maybe TRBD2 (6 bases). Trimming pared 6 bases from V and 2 bases from J, leaving 14 bases between. Germline CDR1 reads SNHLY; CDR2 reads FYNNEI. The CDR3 is 14 residues long.

The chain is built from TRBV5-4 and TRBJ1-4; D gene uncertain. Trimming removed 3 bases from V and 12 bases from J, with 12 bases in between. Germline V gene lookup returns CDR1 SGHNT and CDR2 YYREEE (reference sequence). This CDR3 is built from 12 residues. CDR3 DNA sequence: TGTGCCAGCAGCTCATTCCCCGGGGAACTGTTTTTT. It translates to CASSSFPGELFF.

V and J are TRBV4-1 and TRBJ1-2; a possible D gene is TRBD1 (6 bases). This CDR3 comprises 14 residues. Trimming took off 1 base at V and 8 bases at J, with 14 bases between the two ends. Per germline, CDR1 MGHRA and CDR2 YSYEKL. The CDR3: CASSQVTGSRGYTF. The DNA for the CDR3 is TGCGCCAGCAGCCAAGTCACAGGGTCTCGGGGCTACACCTTC.

The V and J genes are TRBV9 and TRBJ2-3, with 12 bases that match TRBD2. The ends lost 3 bases at V and 2 bases at J; junction bases unmatched: 4. Germline V gives CDR1 SGDLS, CDR2 YYNGEE. The CDR3 is 16 residues long. The CDR3 is CASSELAGGYTDTQYF. The CDR3 nucleotides read TGTGCCAGCAGCGAACTAGCGGGGGGCTACACAGATACGCAGTATTTT.

Only one count was recorded for this clone. The rearrangement joins TRBV19 to TRBJ1-5, with D possibly TRBD1 on 5 matching bases. The germline CDR1 and CDR2 sequences are LNHDA and SQIVND (reference sequence). V was cut by 5 bases and J by 2 bases, with 13 bases left in between. The CDR3 consists of 15 residues. DNA for the CDR3: TGTGCCAGTAGTCAGGAGGGGAAGGGCAATCAGCCCCAGCATTTT. It encodes CASSQEGKGNQPQHF.

The genes are TRBV19 and TRBJ2-1; 7 bases fit TRBD2. V lost 10 bases, J lost 12 bases, and 24 bases stayed unmatched. Germline assignment: CDR1 LNHDA and CDR2 SQIVND (reference sequence). The CDR3 contains 16 residues. CDR3 coding DNA: TGTGCCACTGGCAGCCTGGGGAGCGGGGAATTAGATGGGCAGTTCTTC. This sequence encodes CATGSLGSGELDGQFF. Looking up the rest from reference TRBV19 and TRBJ2-1 gives the full variable domain: DGGITQSPKYLFRKEGQNVTLSCEQNLNHDAMYWYRQDPGQGLRLIYYSQIVNDFQKGDIAEGYSVSREKKESFPLTVTSAQKNPTAFYLCATGSLGSGELDGQFFGPGTRLTVL.

This clone has a handful of counts. This chain connects TRBV23-1 to TRBJ1-5; 11 positions agree with TRBD1. TRBV23-1 is given ORF status, its function remaining uncertain. J gave up 4 bases and V 6 bases, and 8 bases lay outside the gene matches. CDR3 length equals 16 residues. CDR3 coding DNA: TGCGCCAGCAGCCCAATCGGACAGGGGGCTAATCAGCCCCAGCATTTT. This gives the protein CASSPIGQGANQPQHF.

V and J are TRBV4-3 and TRBJ2-7; D is perhaps TRBD2 (6 bases). Trimming pared 0 bases from V and 4 bases from J, leaving 16 bases between. CDR1 is LGHNA and CDR2 is YSLEER in the germline V gene. CDR3 length: 16 amino acids. Here the CDR3 reads CASSQDLRDGEYEQYF. The CDR3 DNA reads as TGCGCCAGCAGCCAAGATTTGCGGGATGGTGAATACGAGCAGTACTTC.

V and J are TRBV6-6 and TRBJ2-1; 7 bases map to TRBD2. The CDR3 totals 15 residues. Germline V gene lookup returns CDR1 MNHNY and CDR2 SVGAGI (reference sequence). Unmatched junction bases numbered 8, after V lost 7 bases and J lost 2 bases. The CDR3 loop reads CASKEETSPYNEQFF. The CDR3 region has the DNA TGTGCCAGCAAAGAGGAGACTAGCCCCTACAATGAGCAGTTCTTC.

The genes are TRBV7-8 and TRBJ1-5; possible D gene TRBD1, 5 bases. V was cut by 2 bases and J by 4 bases, with 6 bases left in between. The CDR3 totals 13 residues. Germline lookup yields CDR1 SGHVS and CDR2 FQNEAQ. As DNA, the CDR3 is TGTGCCAGCAGCTTAAGACAGAATCAGCCCCAGCATTTT. Translating it yields CASSLRQNQPQHF.

CDR3 bases: TGCATCAAGAGGGGACCTTTGCGGGGATTCTCTGGAAACACCATATATTTT. Translation: CIKRGPLRGFSGNTIYF. This rearrangement joins TRBV29-1 to TRBJ1-3, with D tentatively TRBD1 (5 bases). CDR3 length equals 17 residues. The germline V gene encodes CDR1 SQVTM and CDR2 ANQGSEA.

DNA of the CDR3: TGTGCCAGTAGGGATGGACAGGGGGGATCACCCCTCCACTTT. This sequence encodes CASRDGQGGSPLHF. V and J are TRBV19 and TRBJ1-6, with 10 bases lining up with TRBD1. V was pared by 6 bases and J by 10 bases, with 6 bases of the junction left unmatched. The CDR3 loop spans 14 amino acids. Germline CDR1 and CDR2: LNHDA and SQIVND (reference sequence).